One sample yielded the 22 T cell receptor beta chains listed below, sequenced in a study of blood T cell repertoires in COVID-19. The repertoire was sequenced with immunoSEQ multiplex PCR; TCRdb's copy has only in-frame clones and lacks some. The sample lists about 120,000 clones, around three quarters occurring once. Sequencing was carried out using peripheral blood. The receptors come from a man aged 55 to 70 with active or convalescent COVID-19.

V and J are TRBV4-2 and TRBJ2-5, with unresolved D. V was trimmed by 1 base and J by 1 base, leaving 7 bases between them. Germline CDR1 and CDR2: LGHNA and YNFKEQ. The CDR3 covers 14 residues. This CDR3 is CASSQGPGQETQYF. In DNA, the CDR3 is TGTGCCAGCAGCCAAGGTCCAGGCCAAGAGACCCAGTACTTC.

The J gene is TRBJ2-2, the V gene TRBV28; a possible D gene is TRBD2 (6 bases). In germline, CDR1 is MDHEN, CDR2 SYDVKM. The CDR3 spans 15 residues. Trimming shortened V by 7 bases and J by 5 bases, and 17 bases separated the two germline ends. This CDR3 is CASITLRRETGELFF. CDR3 DNA: TGTGCCAGCATCACCCTTAGGAGGGAAACCGGGGAGCTGTTTTTT.

This chain uses TRBV19 with TRBJ2-4; weak D call: TRBD1 (7 bases). Trimming left V 4 bases short and J 0 bases short, with 16 bases between. The length of the CDR3 is 17 residues. The germline gives CDR1 LNHDA, CDR2 SQIVND (reference sequence). The CDR3 is CASSTGDSSIAKNIQYF. For the CDR3, the DNA is TGTGCCAGTAGTACGGGGGACAGTTCAATAGCCAAAAACATTCAGTACTTC.

The chain carries TRBV28 and TRBJ1-5; perhaps TRBD1 as D (5 bases). Germline V lookup: CDR1 MDHEN, CDR2 SYDVKM. Between the trimmed V and J ends, which lost 2 bases and 4 bases, there was a span of 12 bases. The CDR3 is 15 residues long. This CDR3 reads CASSLLGGVNQPQHF. In nucleotides, the CDR3 is TGTGCCAGCAGTTTACTCGGGGGGGTAAATCAGCCCCAGCATTTT.

The chain is built from TRBV15 and TRBJ2-3; D may be TRBD2 (5 bases). The CDR3 sequence is 13 residues long. The germline gives CDR1 LNHNV, CDR2 YYDKDF (reference sequence). The V end lost 6 bases, the J end lost 3 bases, and 10 bases lay between the germline ends. This CDR3 is CATRDLGTDTQYF. The DNA of the CDR3 is TGTGCCACCAGGGACTTGGGGACAGATACGCAGTATTTT.

The V call is TRBV5-4, the J call TRBJ1-1, with TRBD1 identical over 9 bases. The germline V gene encodes CDR1 SGHNT and CDR2 YYREEE (reference sequence). CDR3 length: 13 amino acids. The V and J ends lost 4 bases and 5 bases, in that order; junction bases with no gene match: 3. The CDR3 nucleotides read TGTGCCAGCAGCAGGGACAGGGATACTGAAGCTTTCTTT. This codes for CASSRDRDTEAFF.

V is TRBV7-2 and J is TRBJ2-1; 11 bases agree with TRBD2. The germline V gene has CDR1 SGHTA and CDR2 FQGNSA. There are 14 residues in the CDR3. The V segment lost 5 bases and the J segment 8 bases; nucleotides outside the gene matches: 5. This CDR3 reads CASSPELAGDEQFF. DNA for the CDR3: TGTGCCAGCAGCCCCGAACTAGCGGGAGATGAGCAGTTCTTC.

The chain is built from TRBV7-3 and TRBJ2-1; TRBD2 matches 13 bases. In germline, CDR1 is SGHTA, CDR2 FQGTGA. This CDR3 has 14 residues. Trimming cost V 4 bases and J 10 bases; bases outside gene matches: 4. The chain's CDR3 is CASSSGTSGAEQFF. The CDR3 bases are TGTGCCAGCAGCTCCGGGACTAGCGGGGCCGAGCAGTTCTTC.

The chain employs TRBV28 and TRBJ2-7; 8 bases map to TRBD2. Germline-derived CDR1 and CDR2 are MDHEN and SYDVKM. Losses at the gene ends were 8 bases for V and 6 bases for J; bases not matched to a gene: 6. The CDR3 spans 12 residues. CDR3 DNA sequence: TGTGCCAGCGGGACTAGGAGCTTCGAGCAGTACTTC. This sequence encodes CASGTRSFEQYF.

The V and J genes are TRBV4-3 and TRBJ1-4, with 7 bases lining up with TRBD1. The V gene end was trimmed by 0 bases and the J gene end by 0 bases; junction bases not matched to a gene: 19. Germline CDR1 reads LGHNA; CDR2 reads YSLEER. The CDR3 has 22 amino acids. CDR3 region: CASSQDGPEGAGGPATNEKLFF. CDR3 bases: TGCGCCAGCAGCCAAGATGGACCCGAAGGGGCAGGGGGGCCTGCAACTAATGAAAAACTGTTTTTT.

The chain links TRBV5-1 to TRBJ2-2, with a weak D call TRBD1 (5 bases). Looked up from germline, CDR1 is SGHRS and CDR2 is YFSETQ. The CDR3 runs 13 residues. Trimming pared 4 bases from V and 4 bases from J, leaving 8 bases between. CDR3 bases: TGCGCCAGCAGCCATGACAGCACCGGGGAGCTGTTTTTT. Translated, it gives CASSHDSTGELFF.

The chain joins TRBV19 to TRBJ1-1; D gene ambiguous. The CDR3 spans 11 residues. V was trimmed by 3 bases and J by 3 bases, leaving 2 bases between them. The germline CDR1 and CDR2 sequences are LNHDA and SQIVND (reference sequence). The CDR3 spells CASSIDTEAFF. The DNA of the CDR3 is TGTGCCAGTAGTATCGACACTGAAGCTTTCTTT. The full variable domain, its missing parts supplied by reference TRBV19 and TRBJ1-1, is DGGITQSPKYLFRKEGQNVTLSCEQNLNHDAMYWYRQDPGQGLRLIYYSQIVNDFQKGDIAEGYSVSREKKESFPLTVTSAQKNPTAFYLCASSIDTEAFFGQGTRLTVV.

The count of this clone is one. This chain connects TRBV6-5 to TRBJ2-1, with 8 bases identical to TRBD2. V dropped 2 bases and J dropped 6; count of bases not matched to a gene: 0. The CDR3 has 13 residues. Germline lookup yields CDR1 MNHEY and CDR2 SVGAGI. CDR3 bases: TGTGCCAGCAGTTACGGGACTAGCAATGAGCAGTTCTTC. Translation: CASSYGTSNEQFF.

The CDR3 DNA reads TGCAGCGTGACAGGGCCTTTCAATGAGCAGTTCTTC. Amino acids: CSVTGPFNEQFF. This chain connects TRBV29-1 to TRBJ2-1, with 7 positions matching TRBD1. J was trimmed by 6 bases and V by 6 bases; bases with no gene match: 5. The CDR3 consists of 12 residues. Looked up from germline, CDR1 is SQVTM and CDR2 is ANQGSEA.

V is TRBV5-4 and J is TRBJ1-3; 7 nucleotides match TRBD1. Germline CDR1 is SGHNT and CDR2 is YYREEE (reference sequence). The CDR3 extends over 15 amino acids. V lost 2 bases, J lost 0 bases, and 2 bases stayed unmatched. CDR3 bases: TGTGCCAGCAGCTTAGCAGGGGGCTCTGGAAACACCATATATTTT. The encoded protein is CASSLAGGSGNTIYF.

This rearrangement joins TRBV4-1 to TRBJ2-2; a possible D gene is TRBD2 (5 bases). The CDR3 extends over 16 amino acids. Germline V gene lookup returns CDR1 MGHRA and CDR2 YSYEKL. V shed 3 bases and J shed 5 bases, with 16 bases lying between them. In DNA, the CDR3 is TGCGCCAGCAGCCAGGAGGTCAGAGATGAGACCGGGGAGCTGTTTTTT. Encoded protein: CASSQEVRDETGELFF.

This clone was seen once. V is TRBV3-1 (or the pseudogene TRBV3-2) and J is TRBJ2-7, with a weak D call TRBD2 (5 bases). Trimming took 4 bases from V and 1 from J, leaving 8 bases between them. This CDR3 comprises 13 residues. Germline assignment: CDR1 LGHDT and CDR2 YNNKEL (reference sequence). The CDR3 is CASSRSGSYEQYF. DNA for the CDR3: TGTGCCAGCAGCCGGAGCGGATCCTACGAGCAGTACTTC.

V is TRBV3-1 (or the pseudogene TRBV3-2) and J is TRBJ2-6; D is possibly TRBD1 (6 bases). The length of the CDR3 is 16 residues. V was clipped by 4 bases and J by 0 bases, with 10 bases between them. CDR1 is LGHDT, CDR2 YNNKEL, per germline (reference sequence). The CDR3 spells CASSRGGGSGANVLTF. CDR3 nucleotide sequence: TGTGCCAGCAGCCGAGGGGGTGGCTCTGGGGCCAACGTCCTGACTTTC.

The chain carries TRBV14 and TRBJ2-3; 9 bases are a match to TRBD1. The junction had 3 bases not matched to a gene; V was cut back by 4 bases and J by 1 base. The CDR3 totals 15 residues. From germline, CDR1 is SGHDN and CDR2 FVKESK. In DNA form, the CDR3 reads TGTGCCAGCAGCCCGACAGGGGGAGGCACAGATACGCAGTATTTT. The encoded protein is CASSPTGGGTDTQYF.

This chain uses TRBV5-1 with TRBJ1-2; tentatively, D is TRBD1 (5 bases). The CDR3 runs to 12 residues. Germline-derived CDR1 and CDR2 are SGHRS and YFSETQ. Trimming removed 4 bases at V and 7 bases at J, with 11 bases between. CDR3 amino acids: CASSPGQLGYTF. The CDR3 DNA sequence: TGCGCCAGCAGCCCTGGACAACTTGGCTACACCTTC. The full variable domain, its missing parts supplied by reference TRBV5-1 and TRBJ1-2, is KAGVTQTPRYLIKTRGQQVTLSCSPISGHRSVSWYQQTPGQGLQFLFEYFSETQRNKGNFPGRFSGRQFSNSRSEMNVSTLELGDSALYLCASSPGQLGYTFGSGTRLTVV.

The chain uses TRBV18 and TRBJ2-3; 11 nucleotides align to TRBD2. Trimming removed 0 bases from V and 11 bases from J; junction bases left unmatched: 10. This CDR3 has 16 amino acids. From germline, CDR1 is KGHSH and CDR2 LQKENI. CDR3 nucleotides: TGTGCCAGCTCACCACCGGTTAGCGGGAGGGATAAGAAGCAGTATTTT. Residues: CASSPPVSGRDKKQYF.

This clone was found once. This chain uses TRBV5-4 with TRBJ2-1; D is possibly TRBD1 (6 bases). This CDR3 is 18 amino acids long. Germline V lookup: CDR1 SGHNT, CDR2 YYREEE (reference sequence). The germline V and J ends were trimmed by 4 bases and 0 bases, with 20 bases remaining between them. The CDR3 sequence: CASSLRGLTGISYNEQFF. The CDR3 DNA is TGTGCCAGCAGCCTTCGTGGGTTAACAGGGATCTCCTACAATGAGCAGTTCTTC.